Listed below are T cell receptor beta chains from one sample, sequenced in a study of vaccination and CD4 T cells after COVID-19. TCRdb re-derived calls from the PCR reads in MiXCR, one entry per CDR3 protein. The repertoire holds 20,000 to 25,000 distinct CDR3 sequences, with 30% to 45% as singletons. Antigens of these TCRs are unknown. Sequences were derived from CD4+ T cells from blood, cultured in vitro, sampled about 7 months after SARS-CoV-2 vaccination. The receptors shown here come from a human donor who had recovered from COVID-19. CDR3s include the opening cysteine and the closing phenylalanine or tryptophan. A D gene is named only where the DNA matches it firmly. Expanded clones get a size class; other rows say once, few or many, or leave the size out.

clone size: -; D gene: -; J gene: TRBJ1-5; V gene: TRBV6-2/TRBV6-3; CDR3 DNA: TGTGCCAGCAGTTATACGGGTCGGGGTCAGCCCCAGCATTTT; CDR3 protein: CASSYTGRGQPQHF
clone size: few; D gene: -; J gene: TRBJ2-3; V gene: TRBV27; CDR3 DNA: TGTGCCAGCAGACCCCCGGCCAGCACAGATACGCAGTATTTT; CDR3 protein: CASRPPASTDTQYF
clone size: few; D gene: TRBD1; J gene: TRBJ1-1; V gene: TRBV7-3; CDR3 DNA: TGTGCCAGCAGCTTCGGGACAGGGAACACTGAAGCTTTCTTT; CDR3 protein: CASSFGTGNTEAFF
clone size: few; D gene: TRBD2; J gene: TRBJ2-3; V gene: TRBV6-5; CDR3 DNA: TGTGCCAGCAGTTACGGGAGGGAGGCCACAGATACGCAGTATTTT; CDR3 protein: CASSYGREATDTQYF
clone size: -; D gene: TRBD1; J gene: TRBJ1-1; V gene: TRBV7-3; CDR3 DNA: TGTGCCAGCAGCCCCGACAGGGGGCCGTACACTGAAGCTTTCTTT; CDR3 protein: CASSPDRGPYTEAFF
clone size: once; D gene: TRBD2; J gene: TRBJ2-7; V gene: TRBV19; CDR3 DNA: TGTGCCAGTAGTATAGCCGGGACTAGCGCCTCTTCCTCCTACGAGCAGTACTTC; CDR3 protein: CASSIAGTSASSSYEQYF
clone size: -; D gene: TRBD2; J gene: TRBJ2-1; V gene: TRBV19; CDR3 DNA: TGTGCCAGTAGTGGGAGGACTAGCGGGATTGATGAGCAGTTCTTC; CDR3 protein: CASSGRTSGIDEQFF
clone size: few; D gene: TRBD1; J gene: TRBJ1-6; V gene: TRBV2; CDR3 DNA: TGTGCCAGCGGAGGACAGGGCCCACCCCTCCACTTT; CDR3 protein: CASGGQGPPLHF
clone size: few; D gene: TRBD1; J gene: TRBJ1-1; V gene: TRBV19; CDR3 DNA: TGTGCCAGTTCAGCGACAGGGGGCACGACTGAAGCTTTCTTT; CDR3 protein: CASSATGGTTEAFF
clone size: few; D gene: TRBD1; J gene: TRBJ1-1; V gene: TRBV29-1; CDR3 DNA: TGCAGCGACGGGGACAGTTGGGTGAACACTGAAGCTTTCTTT; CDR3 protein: CSDGDSWVNTEAFF
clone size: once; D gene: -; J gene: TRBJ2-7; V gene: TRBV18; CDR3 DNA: TGTGCCAGCCGGTCCTTGGGCTACGAGCAGTACTTC; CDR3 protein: CASRSLGYEQYF
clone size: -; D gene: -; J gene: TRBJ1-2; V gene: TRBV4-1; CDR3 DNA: TGCGCCAGCAGCCAAGGCCGAGTACAGACAGATGGCTACACCTTC; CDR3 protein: CASSQGRVQTDGYTF
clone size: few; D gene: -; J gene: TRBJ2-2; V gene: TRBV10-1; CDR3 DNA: TGCGCCAGCAGTGAGTCGGGCGCCGGGGAGCTGTTTTTT; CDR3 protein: CASSESGAGELFF
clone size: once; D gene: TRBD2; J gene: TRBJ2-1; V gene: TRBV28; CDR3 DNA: TGTGCCAGCAGTACTCGGACTAGCGGGAGCAATGAGCAGTTCTTC; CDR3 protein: CASSTRTSGSNEQFF
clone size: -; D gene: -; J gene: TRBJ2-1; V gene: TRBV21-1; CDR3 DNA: TGTGCCAGCAGCAGCCGGGACAGGACAAACAATGAGCAGTTCTTC; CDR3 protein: CASSSRDRTNNEQFF
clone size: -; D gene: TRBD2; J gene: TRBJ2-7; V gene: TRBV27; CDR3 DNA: TGTGCCAGCAGTTTCGGGGGGGCAGGGACCTCACACGAGCAGTACTTC; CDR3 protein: CASSFGGAGTSHEQYF
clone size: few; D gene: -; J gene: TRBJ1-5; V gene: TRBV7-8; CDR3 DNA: TGTGCCAGCAGCTCCAGGGTTACCAATCAGCCCCAGCATTTT; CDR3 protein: CASSSRVTNQPQHF
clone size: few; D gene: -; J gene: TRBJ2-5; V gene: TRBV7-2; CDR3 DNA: TGTGCCAGCAGCCCCGGACTATCCCAGGAGACCCAGTACTTC; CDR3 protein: CASSPGLSQETQYF
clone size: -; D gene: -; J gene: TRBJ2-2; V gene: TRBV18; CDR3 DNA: TGTGCCAGCTCCCGGTCGAACACCGGGGAGCTGTTTTTT; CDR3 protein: CASSRSNTGELFF
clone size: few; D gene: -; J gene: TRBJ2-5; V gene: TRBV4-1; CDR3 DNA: TGCGCCAGCAGCCAAGTCAGGGGGCGGGGGTTTCAAGAGACCCAGTACTTC; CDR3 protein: CASSQVRGRGFQETQYF
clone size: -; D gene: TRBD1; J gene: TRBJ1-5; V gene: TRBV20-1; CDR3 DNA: TGCAGTGCTAGTCGTTTGGACAGGGGCAATCAGCCCCAGCATTTT; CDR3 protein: CSASRLDRGNQPQHF
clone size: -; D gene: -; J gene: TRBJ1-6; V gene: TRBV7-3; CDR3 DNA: TGTGCCAGCAGCTTAAGCAGGGCACGTTCACCCCTCCACTTT; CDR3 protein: CASSLSRARSPLHF
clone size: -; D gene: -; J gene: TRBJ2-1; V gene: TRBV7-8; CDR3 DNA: TGTGCCAGCAGCTTAGCCCACAATGAGCAGTTCTTC; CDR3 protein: CASSLAHNEQFF
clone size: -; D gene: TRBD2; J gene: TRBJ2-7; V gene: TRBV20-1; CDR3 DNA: TGCAGTGCGGGGGGAGGCGGGAGCCCCCACGAGCAGTACTTC; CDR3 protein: CSAGGGGSPHEQYF
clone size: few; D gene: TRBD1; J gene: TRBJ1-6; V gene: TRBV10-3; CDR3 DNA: TGTGCCATCAGTGATCCGGGACAGGGACTTTCACCCCTCCACTTT; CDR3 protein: CAISDPGQGLSPLHF
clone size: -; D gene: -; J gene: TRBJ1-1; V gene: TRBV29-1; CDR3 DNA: TGCAGCGCCCGAACAGGATTGAACACTGAAGCTTTCTTT; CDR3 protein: CSARTGLNTEAFF
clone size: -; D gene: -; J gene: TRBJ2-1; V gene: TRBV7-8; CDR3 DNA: TGTGCCAGCAGCCCCTCCCAGCGCGTCTACAATGAGCAGTTCTTC; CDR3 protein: CASSPSQRVYNEQFF
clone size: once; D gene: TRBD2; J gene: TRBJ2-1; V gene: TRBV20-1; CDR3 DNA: TGCAGTGCTTACGAGATAGCGGGAGGGAACAACAATGAGCAGTTCTTC; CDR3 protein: CSAYEIAGGNNNEQFF
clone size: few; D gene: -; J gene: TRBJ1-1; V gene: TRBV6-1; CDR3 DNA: TGTGCCACCCGACGGAGGGGAGGGACTGAAGCTTTCTTT; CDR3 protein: CATRRRGGTEAFF
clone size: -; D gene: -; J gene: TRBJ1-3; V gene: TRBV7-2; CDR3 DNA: TGTGCCAGCAGCTTAGCAGTAGCTGGAAACACCATATATTTT; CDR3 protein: CASSLAVAGNTIYF
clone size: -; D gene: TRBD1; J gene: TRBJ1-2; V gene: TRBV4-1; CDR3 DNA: TGCGCCAGCAGCCACGACAGGGCTAACTATGGCTACACCTTC; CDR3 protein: CASSHDRANYGYTF